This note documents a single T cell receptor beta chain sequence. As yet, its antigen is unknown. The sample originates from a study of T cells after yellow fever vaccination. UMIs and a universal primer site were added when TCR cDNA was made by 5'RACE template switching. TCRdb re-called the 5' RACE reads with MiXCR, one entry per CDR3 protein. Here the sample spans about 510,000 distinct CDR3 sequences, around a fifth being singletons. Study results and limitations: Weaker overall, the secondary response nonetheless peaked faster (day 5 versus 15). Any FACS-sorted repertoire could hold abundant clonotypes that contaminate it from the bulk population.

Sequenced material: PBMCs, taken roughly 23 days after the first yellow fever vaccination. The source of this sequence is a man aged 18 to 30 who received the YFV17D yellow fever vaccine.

The CDR3 here is CASSQWGGETQYF. CDR3 nucleotides: TGTGCCAGCAGCCAATGGGGGGGGGAGACCCAGTACTTC. The chain employs TRBV4-2 and TRBJ2-5; TRBD2 matches 7 bases. The CDR3 is made up of 13 amino acids. Looked up from germline, CDR1 is LGHNA and CDR2 is YNFKEQ. V dropped 2 bases and J dropped 5; count of bases not matched to a gene: 2.